Below, 19 T cell receptor beta chains from the same sample are listed, as sequenced in a study of human T cells and chemical hapten exposure. Time point here: pre-sensitization, week 0. Treatment indicated: therapeutic diphenylcyclopropenone sensitization with weekly scalp DPC. TCRdb re-called the RACE reads through MiXCR, storing one row per CDR3 protein. The sample includes some 360,000 distinct CDR3 sequences, approximately 5.1% of them seen just once. This sample comprised whole blood, obtained in connection with sensitization to the hapten diphenylcyclopropenone (DPC). These receptors all stem from a woman between 50 and 59 years old with alopecia areata. Some clones in this sample may be carry-over from other donors' samples.

This clonotype was observed at least ten times. This rearrangement joins TRBV28 to TRBJ1-4; no firm D call. Per germline, CDR1 MDHEN and CDR2 SYDVKM. V was shortened by 1 base and J by 1 base, with 19 bases between the two germline ends. There are 19 residues in the CDR3. CDR3 amino acids: CASSLFRAVRRETNEKLFF. The CDR3 nucleotides read TGTGCCAGCAGTTTATTCCGGGCAGTCCGTAGGGAAACTAATGAAAAACTGTTTTTT.

In its sample, this clonotype was seen many times. V is TRBV24-1 and J is TRBJ2-1; 8 bases line up with TRBD2. Trimming took 1 base from V and 3 from J; bases not matched to a gene: 7. CDR3 length: 17 amino acids. CDR1 is KGHDR, CDR2 SFDVKD, per germline. As DNA, the CDR3 is TGTGCCACCAGTGATTTAGCGGGAGAGGGGGTCTACAATGAGCAGTTCTTC. As protein: CATSDLAGEGVYNEQFF.

This clonotype was seen only a few times. This chain joins TRBV7-9 and TRBJ2-7, with 8 positions matching TRBD1. This CDR3 is 16 amino acids long. Germline V lookup: CDR1 SEHNR, CDR2 FQNEAQ (reference sequence). J gave up 6 bases and V 6 bases, and 16 bases lay outside the gene matches. CDR3 nucleotides: TGTGCCAGCAGAAAAATAATAGAACAGGGGGTAGGCGAGCAGTACTTC. Protein: CASRKIIEQGVGEQYF.

This clonotype was seen more than once but under ten times. V and J are TRBV6-2 or TRBV6-3 and TRBJ1-5; unclear D gene. Between the trimmed V and J ends, which lost 0 bases and 0 bases, there was a span of 12 bases. The CDR3 contains 17 residues. CDR1 MNHEY and CDR2 SVGEGT come from the germline V gene. CDR3: CASSYSKGLSSNQPQHF. DNA of the CDR3: TGTGCCAGCAGTTACTCTAAGGGTCTCTCTAGCAATCAGCCCCAGCATTTT.

The chain carries TRBV20-1 and TRBJ1-2, with TRBD1 as a possible D gene (6 bases). This CDR3 is built from 12 residues. Germline V CDR1 and CDR2: DFQATT, SNEGSKA (reference sequence). The ends were cut back, 6 bases at V and 8 bases at J, with 16 bases in the middle. DNA for the CDR3: TGCAGTGCGTCTACAGGGAAGAGCGGCTACACCTTC. Translated, it gives CSASTGKSGYTF.

This clonotype was recorded at least ten times. V is TRBV10-3 and J is TRBJ2-5; D is unresolved. The CDR3 contains 12 residues. CDR1 and CDR2 (germline): ENHRY, SYGVKD. The germline V and J ends were trimmed by 2 bases and 7 bases, with 8 bases remaining between them. The CDR3 sequence is CAISEGVSTQYF. CDR3 nucleotide sequence: TGTGCCATCAGTGAGGGTGTGTCGACCCAGTACTTC.

This clonotype was seen at least ten times. The chain is built from TRBV28 and TRBJ1-4; weak D call: TRBD1 (5 bases). This CDR3 has 12 residues. Germline loops: CDR1 MDHEN, CDR2 SYDVKM. Trimming stripped 6 bases from V and 6 bases from J, with 8 bases between. The CDR3, as DNA: TGTGCCAGCAGGCGAGGGGATGAAAAACTGTTTTTT. As protein: CASRRGDEKLFF. Drawing the rest from reference TRBV28 and TRBJ1-4, the complete variable domain is DVKVTQSSRYLVKRTGEKVFLECVQDMDHENMFWYRQDPGLGLRLIYFSYDVKMKEKGDIPEGYSVSREKKERFSLILESASTNQTSMYLCASRRGDEKLFFGSGTQLSVL.

J is TRBJ1-4 and V is TRBV20-1; 10 nucleotides agree with TRBD1. The ends lost 4 bases at V and 7 bases at J; junction bases unmatched: 6. The germline V gene has CDR1 DFQATT and CDR2 SNEGSKA (reference sequence). The CDR3 spans 14 residues. The CDR3 protein is CSAIKTGGFEKLFF. In DNA, the CDR3 is TGCAGTGCTATAAAGACAGGGGGCTTTGAAAAACTGTTTTTT.

This clonotype was counted only a few times. The genes are TRBV29-1 and TRBJ2-3, with 9 bases lining up with TRBD2. The CDR3 has 14 amino acids. Per germline, CDR1 SQVTM and CDR2 ANQGSEA. V dropped 4 bases and J dropped 4; count of bases not matched to a gene: 6. The CDR3 protein is CSVGPSGVPDTQYF. The CDR3 DNA follows: TGCAGCGTTGGTCCTAGCGGGGTCCCAGATACGCAGTATTTT.

Only a few counts were recorded for this clonotype. This chain connects TRBV27 to TRBJ2-2, with D unclear. The V gene lost 10 bases and the J gene lost 2 bases, with 14 bases spanning the gap. Germline V lookup: CDR1 MNHEY, CDR2 SMNVEV (reference sequence). CDR3 length: 14 amino acids. This CDR3 reads CATKIRRNTGELFF. CDR3 DNA sequence: TGTGCCACCAAAATACGCCGTAACACCGGGGAGCTGTTTTTT.

The chain employs TRBV12-3 or TRBV12-4 and TRBJ2-2; D uncertain. This CDR3 region has 12 residues. V was trimmed by 6 bases and J by 16 bases, leaving 18 bases between them. Here the CDR3 reads CASSKDGRAPFF. In DNA form, the CDR3 reads TGTGCCAGCAGCAAGGACGGCCGGGCACCGTTTTTT.

The J gene is TRBJ2-1, the V gene TRBV6-2 or TRBV6-3, with 14 nucleotides matching TRBD2. The CDR3 length is 17 residues. With 5 bases clipped from V and 2 bases from J, the junction kept 5 bases outside the gene matches. CDR1 is MNHEY and CDR2 is SVGEGT in the germline V gene. The CDR3: CASSGLAGGGAYNEQFF. Here the CDR3 DNA reads TGTGCCAGCAGTGGACTAGCGGGAGGTGGAGCCTACAATGAGCAGTTCTTC.

The chain combines TRBV6-2 or TRBV6-3 with TRBJ2-1; 13 bases match TRBD2. CDR3 size: 16 residues. Germline assignment: CDR1 MNHEY and CDR2 SVGEGT. V lost 7 bases to trimming and J lost 8 bases; unmatched junction nucleotides: 11. This CDR3 reads CASTVTSGRAQDEQFF. The CDR3 DNA is TGTGCCAGCACCGTCACTAGCGGGAGGGCCCAGGATGAGCAGTTCTTC.

Many counts were recorded for this clonotype. The V gene is TRBV28, the J gene TRBJ2-3; D unclear. Between the trimmed V and J ends, which lost 6 bases and 0 bases, there was a span of 13 bases. CDR1 and CDR2 (germline): MDHEN, SYDVKM. The CDR3 is 15 amino acids. Here the CDR3 DNA reads TGTGCCAGCAGCCCACTCGACTCTAGCACAGATACGCAGTATTTT. It encodes CASSPLDSSTDTQYF.

The rearrangement uses TRBV2 and TRBJ2-3; 8 positions match TRBD2. V was pared by 6 bases and J by 2 bases, with 10 bases of the junction left unmatched. The germline CDR1 and CDR2 sequences are SNHLY and FYNNEI. This CDR3 is built from 16 residues. This CDR3 reads CASRESGRPSTDTQYF. The DNA for the CDR3 is TGTGCCAGCAGGGAGAGCGGGAGACCCTCCACAGATACGCAGTATTTT.

This clonotype was detected ten times or more. The V gene is TRBV3-1, the J gene TRBJ2-3; D might be TRBD1 or TRBD2, each matching 5 bases. The CDR3 totals 14 residues. Germline V gene sequence: CDR1 LGHDT, CDR2 YNNKEL (reference sequence). V dropped 8 bases and J dropped 2 bases, with 14 bases sitting between them. CDR3 nucleotides: TGTGCCAGCGGGACCGGACTGGACACAGATACGCAGTATTTT. It encodes CASGTGLDTDTQYF.

This clonotype has a count of ten or more. The gene calls are TRBV2 and TRBJ2-3; 8 nucleotides line up with TRBD1. The germline V gene encodes CDR1 SNHLY and CDR2 FYNNEI. J was trimmed by 2 bases and V by 1 base; bases with no gene match: 2. The CDR3 totals 15 residues. The CDR3 reads CASSEGQGLTDTQYF. For the CDR3, the DNA is TGTGCCAGCAGTGAAGGACAGGGGCTCACAGATACGCAGTATTTT.

This clonotype showed up many times. The rearrangement uses TRBV6-1 and TRBJ1-4; a possible D gene is TRBD1 (5 bases). Germline V gives CDR1 MNHNS, CDR2 SASEGT. With 6 bases removed from V and 4 bases from J, the gap between germline ends came to 9 bases. CDR3 size: 13 residues. The CDR3 DNA is TGTGCCAGCAGACAGGAGGGTAATGAAAAACTGTTTTTT. This sequence encodes CASRQEGNEKLFF.

This clonotype was found a few times. The gene calls are TRBV18 and TRBJ1-1, with D possibly TRBD1 on 6 matching bases. V dropped 6 bases and J dropped 0 bases, with 17 bases sitting between them. This CDR3 contains 16 residues. Germline CDR1 and CDR2: KGHSH and LQKENI. The CDR3 region is CASSPTSGAMNTEAFF. The DNA of the CDR3 is TGTGCCAGCTCGCCTACCTCGGGGGCCATGAACACTGAAGCTTTCTTT.